These 28 T cell receptor beta chains were sequenced from one sample in a study of TIL therapy for anti-PD-1-resistant metastatic lung cancer. The libraries were made with immunoSEQ v3. The protocol was immunoSEQ multiplex PCR, while the TCRdb copy is restricted to in-frame clones and leaves out a portion. The sample has approximately 20,000 clones, about 79% seen once. As for time point: pre-treatment sample, taken before nivolumab and TIL therapy. The sequencing here drew on blood, taken at baseline. These receptors were obtained from a person between 25 and 80 years old with non-small cell lung cancer.

The chain links TRBV12-1 to TRBJ2-2; the D call in the table, TRBD2, was not verified against the DNA. TRBV12-1 is flagged as a pseudogene. This CDR3 has 16 amino acids. The CDR3 loop is CASSPDNGEVAGELFF. The DNA of the CDR3 is TGTGCCAGCAGCCCCGATAACGGTGAGGTAGCCGGGGAGCTGTTTTTT.

V is TRBV18 and J is TRBJ2-7, with 7 positions matching TRBD2. The CDR3 covers 17 residues. Unmatched junction bases numbered 16, after V lost 6 bases and J lost 2 bases. In germline, CDR1 is KGHSH, CDR2 LQKENI. CDR3 DNA sequence: TGTGCCAGCTCCCCAGACACTCTAGCGGAGGGTGCCTACGAGCAGTACTTC. Translating it yields CASSPDTLAEGAYEQYF.

The rearrangement joins TRBV13 to TRBJ1-3; possibly TRBD1 for D (5 bases). This CDR3 is built from 14 residues. Germline CDR1 is PRHDT and CDR2 is FYEKMQ (reference sequence). Trimming cost V 5 bases and J 3 bases, with 11 bases left between them. DNA of the CDR3: TGTGCCAGCAGCCTCCCGGGGGGTGGAAACACCATATATTTT. Its protein product is CASSLPGGGNTIYF.

This clone appeared a few times. The chain uses TRBV28 and TRBJ2-5, with TRBD1 as a possible D gene (5 bases). The CDR3 consists of 14 residues. V lost 6 bases to trimming and J lost 5 bases, with 16 bases between them. CDR1 is MDHEN, CDR2 SYDVKM, per germline. The CDR3 region is CASSKPGYDETQYF. For the CDR3, the DNA is TGTGCCAGCAGCAAACCAGGGTACGACGAGACCCAGTACTTC.

V gene TRBV5-6 combines with J gene TRBJ2-1; D possibly corresponds to TRBD1 (7 bases). Germline V gene sequence: CDR1 SGHDT, CDR2 YYEEEE. Trimming shortened V by 3 bases and J by 0 bases, and 13 bases separated the two germline ends. The CDR3 length is 16 residues. The DNA for the CDR3 is TGTGCCAGCAGCTCGCGGGACAGTCACTCCTACAATGAGCAGTTCTTC. Translation gives CASSSRDSHSYNEQFF. The full variable domain, its missing parts supplied by reference TRBV5-6 and TRBJ2-1, is DAGVTQSPTHLIKTRGQQVTLRCSPKSGHDTVSWYQQALGQGPQFIFQYYEEEERQRGNFPDRFSGHQFPNYSSELNVNALLLGDSALYLCASSSRDSHSYNEQFFGPGTRLTVL.

This chain connects TRBV15 to TRBJ1-1; 7 bases line up with TRBD1. Germline CDR1 reads LNHNV; CDR2 reads YYDKDF (reference sequence). V lost 1 base, J lost 5 bases, and 13 bases stayed unmatched. The CDR3 totals 17 residues. Here the CDR3 DNA reads TGTGCCACCAGCAGAGGTCCCGTGGGCAGGGGGTTAACTGAAGCTTTCTTT. Its protein is CATSRGPVGRGLTEAFF.

This sequence joins TRBV2 and TRBJ1-5; D gene ambiguous. V was clipped by 4 bases and J by 5 bases, with 9 bases between them. Germline V lookup: CDR1 SNHLY, CDR2 FYNNEI. The CDR3 contains 13 residues. Written as DNA, the CDR3 is TGTGCCAGCAGTGGAGGGTTCGATCAGCCCCAGCATTTT. It encodes CASSGGFDQPQHF.

The J gene is TRBJ2-5, the V gene TRBV7-9; D is unclear. Germline CDR1 SEHNR, CDR2 FQNEAQ (reference sequence). Trimming took 6 bases from V and 5 from J, leaving 13 bases between them. This CDR3 has 13 amino acids. CDR3 in amino acids: CASRRQPGETQYF. The CDR3 coding sequence is TGTGCCAGCAGGCGACAACCTGGGGAGACCCAGTACTTC.

The chain combines TRBV27 with TRBJ2-1; possibly TRBD1 for D (5 bases). V gave up 2 bases and J gave up 4 bases, with 9 bases separating them. CDR1 is MNHEY, CDR2 SMNVEV, per germline (reference sequence). CDR3 size: 14 residues. The DNA of the CDR3 is TGTGCCAGCAGTTTAACGGACAATTACAATGAGCAGTTCTTC. This sequence encodes CASSLTDNYNEQFF.

Judged by abundance, this clone is medium-sized. J is TRBJ1-4 and V is TRBV2, with 7 bases fitting TRBD1. V lost 4 bases, J lost 5 bases, and 7 bases stayed unmatched. CDR3 length equals 15 residues. The V gene's germline CDR1 is SNHLY and CDR2 FYNNEI. The CDR3 nucleotides read TGTGCCAGCAGTGTTGGACAGGTTAAAAATGAAAAACTGTTTTTT. Its protein product is CASSVGQVKNEKLFF.

The chain couples TRBV19 to TRBJ2-1; a weak D match, TRBD1 (6 bases). The CDR3 covers 14 residues. Trimming removed 5 bases from V and 9 bases from J, with 17 bases in between. Germline V gene data show CDR1 as LNHDA and CDR2 as SQIVND (reference sequence). This CDR3 is CASSGGEGVSEQFF. DNA for the CDR3: TGTGCCAGTAGTGGGGGTGAGGGGGTGAGTGAGCAGTTCTTC.

This clone has only one observation. The rearrangement joins TRBV7-2 to TRBJ2-3, with no clear D. V lost 3 bases and J 6 bases, leaving 13 bases between the germline ends. This CDR3 has 14 amino acids. CDR1 and CDR2 from the germline V gene are SGHTA and FQGNSA. The DNA for the CDR3 is TGTGCCAGCAGCTTCCGGGCCAATTATGATACGCAGTATTTT. Amino acid sequence: CASSFRANYDTQYF. Full variable domain (rest looked up from reference TRBV7-2 and TRBJ2-3): GAGVSQSPSNKVTEKGKDVELRCDPISGHTALYWYRQSLGQGLEFLIYFQGNSAPDKSGLPSDRFSAERTGGSVSTLTIQRTQQEDSAVYLCASSFRANYDTQYFGPGTRLTVL.

J is TRBJ2-7 and V is TRBV7-6; D remains ambiguous. CDR1 SGHVS and CDR2 FNYEAQ come from the germline V gene. There are 14 residues in the CDR3. Trimming cost V 1 base and J 1 base, with 8 bases left between them. The DNA for the CDR3 is TGTGCCAGCAGCTTAGTAGACGGTTCCTACGAGCAGTACTTC. Residues: CASSLVDGSYEQYF.

The V call is TRBV11-3, the J call TRBJ2-3, with D unclear. V was pared by 5 bases and J by 2 bases, with 5 bases between. Germline V gene sequence: CDR1 SGHNT, CDR2 YENEEA. There are 12 residues in the CDR3. CDR3 coding DNA: TGTGCCAGCAGCAAGGACACAGATACGCAGTATTTT. It is translated as CASSKDTDTQYF. Full variable domain (outside the CDR3, taken from reference TRBV11-3 and TRBJ2-3): EAGVVQSPRYKIIEKKQPVAFWCNPISGHNTLYWYLQNLGQGPELLIRYENEEAVDDSQLPKDRFSAERLKGVDSTLKIQPAELGDSAVYLCASSKDTDTQYFGPGTRLTVL.

The V and J genes are TRBV19 and TRBJ2-5; 8 bases fit TRBD2. Germline V gene sequence: CDR1 LNHDA, CDR2 SQIVND (reference sequence). The CDR3 contains 14 residues. V shed 10 bases and J 5 bases; nucleotides not matched to a gene: 12. CDR3 DNA: TGTGCCACCTCCCTGGGACTAGGGTTGGAGACCCAGTACTTC. Protein product: CATSLGLGLETQYF.

This chain connects TRBV4-2 to TRBJ1-1; possibly TRBD1 for D (5 bases). Germline CDR1 reads LGHNA; CDR2 reads YNFKEQ. V was cut by 3 bases and J by 4 bases, with 18 bases left in between. This CDR3 is built from 16 residues. Written as DNA, the CDR3 is TGTGCCAGCAGCCACCCCTTGCACGGGGGGGGCACTGAAGCTTTCTTT. Translating gives CASSHPLHGGGTEAFF.

V is TRBV9 and J is TRBJ1-2; TRBD1 matches 9 bases. Germline V lookup: CDR1 SGDLS, CDR2 YYNGEE. CDR3 length: 15 residues. Trimming cost V 4 bases and J 5 bases; bases outside gene matches: 9. This chain's CDR3 is CASSIRPDRGYGYTF. The CDR3, as DNA: TGTGCCAGCAGCATAAGACCCGACAGGGGGTATGGCTACACCTTC.

The chain combines TRBV11-2 with TRBJ1-5; a weak D match, TRBD1 (6 bases). Germline V gene sequence: CDR1 SGHAT, CDR2 FQNNGV. Trimming cost V 4 bases and J 7 bases, with 14 bases left between them. This CDR3 contains 14 residues. CDR3 bases: TGTGCCAGCAGCTCTACAGGGAATCGGCAGCCCCAGCATTTT. This codes for CASSSTGNRQPQHF.

This chain uses TRBV19 with TRBJ2-1; perhaps D is TRBD1 or TRBD2 (5 bases each). Germline V gene sequence: CDR1 LNHDA, CDR2 SQIVND (reference sequence). V was clipped by 5 bases and J by 7 bases, with 21 bases between them. This CDR3 comprises 16 residues. Here the CDR3 reads CASSVRGPRKVNEQFF. CDR3 sequence (DNA): TGTGCCAGTAGTGTACGGGGCCCTCGCAAAGTGAATGAGCAGTTCTTC. The variable domain in full, completed from reference TRBV19 and TRBJ2-1, reads DGGITQSPKYLFRKEGQNVTLSCEQNLNHDAMYWYRQDPGQGLRLIYYSQIVNDFQKGDIAEGYSVSREKKESFPLTVTSAQKNPTAFYLCASSVRGPRKVNEQFFGPGTRLTVL.

This clone was seen once. Mismatch with germline at one junction end may stem from a read error. The chain carries TRBV6-5 and TRBJ1-2, with 11 bases that match TRBD1. This CDR3 region has 12 residues. From germline, CDR1 is MNHEY and CDR2 SVGAGI. In DNA form, the CDR3 reads TGTGCCAGCAGTGACATGGACAGGGGGCGAGTTTTC. Protein: CASSDMDRGRVF.

The table lists this clone with a few counts. CDR3 residues: CASSHAQGGPFSTDTQYF. CDR3 DNA sequence: TGCGCCAGCAGCCACGCACAGGGTGGGCCTTTTAGCACAGATACGCAGTATTTT. The chain has TRBV5-1 and TRBJ2-3, with D perhaps TRBD1 (6 bases). The ends were cut back, 4 bases at V and 0 bases at J, with 21 bases in the middle. The CDR3 covers 18 residues. Germline V CDR1 and CDR2: SGHRS, YFSETQ. Complete variable domain (other parts from reference TRBV5-1 and TRBJ2-3): KAGVTQTPRYLIKTRGQQVTLSCSPISGHRSVSWYQQTPGQGLQFLFEYFSETQRNKGNFPGRFSGRQFSNSRSEMNVSTLELGDSALYLCASSHAQGGPFSTDTQYFGPGTRLTVL.

V and J are TRBV4-2 and TRBJ2-3; D uncertain. The germline gives CDR1 LGHNA, CDR2 YNFKEQ. V lost 0 bases and J lost 3, with 13 bases in between. The CDR3 length is 16 residues. CDR3 coding DNA: TGTGCCAGCAGCCAAGAGAGTGCGCCCCGTACAGATACGCAGTATTTT. Protein sequence: CASSQESAPRTDTQYF.

The chain joins TRBV7-3 to TRBJ2-4; D may be TRBD1 (5 bases). CDR1 is SGHTA and CDR2 is FQGTGA in the germline V gene. The CDR3 extends over 14 amino acids. Trimming removed 0 bases from V and 6 bases from J, with 9 bases in between. The CDR3 sequence is CASSLTGQGNIQYF. Written as DNA, the CDR3 is TGTGCCAGCAGCTTAACGGGGCAGGGAAACATTCAGTACTTC.

This chain connects TRBV6-5 to TRBJ1-3; the match to TRBD1 covers 9 bases. The CDR3 runs to 15 residues. Germline V CDR1 and CDR2: MNHEY, SVGAGI. The junction had 7 bases not matched to a gene; V was cut back by 10 bases and J by 0 bases. CDR3 protein: CATRTGAFSGNTIYF. The DNA of the CDR3 is TGTGCCACTCGGACAGGGGCGTTCTCTGGAAACACCATATATTTT.

V and J are TRBV28 and TRBJ1-1, with unresolved D. There are 14 residues in the CDR3. V gave up 2 bases and J gave up 0 bases, with 7 bases separating them. Germline lookup yields CDR1 MDHEN and CDR2 SYDVKM. CDR3 sequence (DNA): TGTGCCAGCAGTTTAGGTAGGGTGAACACTGAAGCTTTCTTT. Translation: CASSLGRVNTEAFF.

The gene calls are TRBV7-9 and TRBJ2-3, with 7 bases lining up with TRBD1. CDR3 size: 17 residues. The junction had 12 bases not matched to a gene; V was cut back by 5 bases and J by 1 base. The germline CDR1 and CDR2 sequences are SEHNR and FQNEAQ (reference sequence). CDR3 amino acids: CASSPNVRGGRTDTQYF. The CDR3 DNA sequence: TGTGCCAGCAGCCCCAACGTTAGAGGGGGCCGCACAGATACGCAGTATTTT.

This chain uses TRBV6-6 with TRBJ2-7, with D perhaps being TRBD1 or TRBD2 (5 bases each). Germline V gives CDR1 MNHNY, CDR2 SVGAGI (reference sequence). Trimming took off 0 bases at V and 3 bases at J, with 9 bases between the two ends. This CDR3 has 14 amino acids. In DNA form, the CDR3 reads TGTGCCAGCAGTTACTCGAGAGGGGACTACGAGCAGTACTTC. Protein sequence: CASSYSRGDYEQYF.

A few counts support this clone. The V gene is TRBV6-5, the J gene TRBJ1-6; no firm D call. CDR1 is MNHEY, CDR2 SVGAGI, per germline. There are 14 residues in the CDR3. Trimming cost V 2 bases and J 8 bases, with 10 bases left between them. The CDR3 protein is CASSYKAEYSPLHF. The CDR3 DNA reads as TGTGCCAGCAGTTACAAGGCGGAGTATTCACCCCTCCACTTT.